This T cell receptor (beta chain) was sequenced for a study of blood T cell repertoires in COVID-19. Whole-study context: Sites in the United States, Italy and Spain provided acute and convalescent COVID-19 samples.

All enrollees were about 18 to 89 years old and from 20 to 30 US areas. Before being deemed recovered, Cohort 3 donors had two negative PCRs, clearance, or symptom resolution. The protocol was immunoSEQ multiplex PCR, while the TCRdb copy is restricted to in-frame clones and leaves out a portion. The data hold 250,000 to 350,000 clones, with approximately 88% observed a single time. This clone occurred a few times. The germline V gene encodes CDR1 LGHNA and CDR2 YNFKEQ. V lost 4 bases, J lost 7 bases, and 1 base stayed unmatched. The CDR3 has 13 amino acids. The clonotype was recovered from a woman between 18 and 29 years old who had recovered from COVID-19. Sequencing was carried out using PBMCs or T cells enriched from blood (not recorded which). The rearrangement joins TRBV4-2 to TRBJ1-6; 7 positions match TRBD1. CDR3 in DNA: TGTGCCAGCAGCCCGACAGGGAATTCACCCCTCCACTTT. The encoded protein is CASSPTGNSPLHF.